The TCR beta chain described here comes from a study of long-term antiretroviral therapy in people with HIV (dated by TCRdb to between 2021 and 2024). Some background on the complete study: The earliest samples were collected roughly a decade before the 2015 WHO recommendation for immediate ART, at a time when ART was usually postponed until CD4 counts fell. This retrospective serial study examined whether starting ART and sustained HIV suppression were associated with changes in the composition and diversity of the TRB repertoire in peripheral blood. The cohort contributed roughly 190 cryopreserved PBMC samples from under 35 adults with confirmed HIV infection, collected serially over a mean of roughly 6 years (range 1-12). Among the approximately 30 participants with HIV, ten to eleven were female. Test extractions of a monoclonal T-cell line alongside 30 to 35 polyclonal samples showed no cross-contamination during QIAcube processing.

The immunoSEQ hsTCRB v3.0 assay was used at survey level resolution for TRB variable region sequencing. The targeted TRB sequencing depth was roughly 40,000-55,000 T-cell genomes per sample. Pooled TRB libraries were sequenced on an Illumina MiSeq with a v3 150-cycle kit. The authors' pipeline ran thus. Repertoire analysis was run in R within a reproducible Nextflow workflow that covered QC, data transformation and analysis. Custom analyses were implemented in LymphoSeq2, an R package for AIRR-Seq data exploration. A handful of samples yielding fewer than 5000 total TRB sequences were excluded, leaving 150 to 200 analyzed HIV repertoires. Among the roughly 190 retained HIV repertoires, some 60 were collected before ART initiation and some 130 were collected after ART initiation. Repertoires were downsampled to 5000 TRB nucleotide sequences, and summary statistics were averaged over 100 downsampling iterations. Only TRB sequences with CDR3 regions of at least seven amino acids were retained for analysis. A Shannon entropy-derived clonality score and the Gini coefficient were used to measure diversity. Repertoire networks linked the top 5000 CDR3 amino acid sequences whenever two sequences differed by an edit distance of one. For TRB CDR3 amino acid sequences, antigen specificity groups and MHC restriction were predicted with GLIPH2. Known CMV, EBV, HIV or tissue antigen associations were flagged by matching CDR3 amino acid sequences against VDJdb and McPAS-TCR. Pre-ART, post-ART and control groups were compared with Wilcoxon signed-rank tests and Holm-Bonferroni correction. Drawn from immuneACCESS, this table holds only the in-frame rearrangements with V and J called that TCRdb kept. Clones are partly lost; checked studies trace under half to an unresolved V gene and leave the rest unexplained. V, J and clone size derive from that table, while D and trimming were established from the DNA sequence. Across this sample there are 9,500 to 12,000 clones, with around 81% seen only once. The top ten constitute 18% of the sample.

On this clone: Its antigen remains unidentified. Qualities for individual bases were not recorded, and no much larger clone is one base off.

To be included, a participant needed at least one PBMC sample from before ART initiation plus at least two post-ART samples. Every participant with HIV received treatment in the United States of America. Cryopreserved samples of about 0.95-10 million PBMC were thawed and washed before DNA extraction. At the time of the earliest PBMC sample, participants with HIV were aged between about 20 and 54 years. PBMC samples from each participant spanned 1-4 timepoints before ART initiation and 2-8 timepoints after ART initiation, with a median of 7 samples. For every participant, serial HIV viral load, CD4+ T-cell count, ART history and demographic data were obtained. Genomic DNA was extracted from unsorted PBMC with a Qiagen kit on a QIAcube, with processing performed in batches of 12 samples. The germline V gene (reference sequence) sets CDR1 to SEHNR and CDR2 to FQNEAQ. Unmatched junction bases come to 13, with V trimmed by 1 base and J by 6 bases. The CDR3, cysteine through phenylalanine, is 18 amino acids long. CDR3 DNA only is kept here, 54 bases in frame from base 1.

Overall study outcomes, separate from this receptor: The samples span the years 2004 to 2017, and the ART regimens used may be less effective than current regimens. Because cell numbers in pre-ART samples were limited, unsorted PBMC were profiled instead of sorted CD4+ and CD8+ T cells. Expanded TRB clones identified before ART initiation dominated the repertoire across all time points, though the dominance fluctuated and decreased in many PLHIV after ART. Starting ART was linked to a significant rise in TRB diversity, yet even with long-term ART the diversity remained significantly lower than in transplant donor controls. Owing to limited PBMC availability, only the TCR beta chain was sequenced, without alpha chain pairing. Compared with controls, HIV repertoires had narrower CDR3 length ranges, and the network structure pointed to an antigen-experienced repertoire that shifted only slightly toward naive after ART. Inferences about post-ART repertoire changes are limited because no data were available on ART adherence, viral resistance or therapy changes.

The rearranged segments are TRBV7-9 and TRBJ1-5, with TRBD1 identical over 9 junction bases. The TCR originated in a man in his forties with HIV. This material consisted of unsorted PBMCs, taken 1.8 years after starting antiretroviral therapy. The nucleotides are TGTGCCAGCAGCTTAGGGGGCCGGGACAGGGTAGCCCTTCAGCCCCAGCATTTT. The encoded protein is CASSLGGRDRVALQPQHF.